A single sample is the source of the 26 T cell receptor beta chains below, sequenced in a study of T cell responses to AZD1222 COVID-19 vaccine. The protocol was immunoSEQ multiplex PCR, while the TCRdb copy is restricted to in-frame clones and leaves out a portion. In the table there are roughly 100,000 clones, about 89% of which are singletons. This specimen consisted of peripheral blood, obtained on day 0 of AZD1222 vaccination. The receptor source for this set is an adult in good health.

The chain is built from TRBV28 and TRBJ1-4; no clear D gene. The V end lost 4 bases, the J end lost 7 bases, and 16 bases lay between the germline ends. The CDR3 runs to 15 residues. Germline CDR1 and CDR2: MDHEN and SYDVKM. CDR3 sequence: CASSSTGRGVEKLFF. DNA of the CDR3: TGTGCCAGCAGTTCAACCGGGCGTGGGGTTGAAAAACTGTTTTTT.

The V call is TRBV6-5, the J call TRBJ1-2, with 11 bases matching TRBD1. This CDR3 comprises 16 residues. Losses at the gene ends were 2 bases for V and 8 bases for J; bases not matched to a gene: 10. CDR1 is MNHEY, CDR2 SVGAGI, per germline. DNA of the CDR3: TGTGCCAGCAGTTACGCGGCGGACAGGGGGCGCAGGGGCTACACCTTC. It encodes CASSYAADRGRRGYTF.

This chain connects TRBV5-1 to TRBJ1-4; D may be TRBD1 (5 bases). Germline CDR1 SGHRS, CDR2 YFSETQ. Trimming removed 2 bases at V and 6 bases at J, with 14 bases between. This CDR3 comprises 15 residues. CDR3 sequence reads: CASSFTSGRDEKLFF. The CDR3 DNA reads as TGCGCCAGCAGCTTCACATCGGGGCGAGATGAAAAACTGTTTTTT.

This chain connects TRBV7-2 to TRBJ1-4; D uncertain. Trimming took off 1 base at V and 4 bases at J, with 10 bases between the two ends. This CDR3 has 15 residues. Germline V gene sequence: CDR1 SGHTA, CDR2 FQGNSA. Here the CDR3 reads CASSLGVAYNEKLFF. The CDR3 nucleotides read TGTGCCAGCAGCTTAGGGGTAGCCTATAATGAAAAACTGTTTTTT.

Points on this clone: The sample carries other DNA sequences with the same CDR3. V is TRBV7-2 and J is TRBJ2-5; D might be TRBD2 (6 bases). V lost 0 bases, J lost 3 bases, and 11 bases lay in between. Per germline, CDR1 SGHTA and CDR2 FQGNSA. CDR3 size: 15 residues. CDR3 sequence: CASSLAGTGEETQYF. The CDR3 nucleotides read TGTGCCAGCAGCTTAGCGGGGACGGGAGAAGAGACCCAGTACTTC.

V gene TRBV12-3 or TRBV12-4 combines with J gene TRBJ2-7, with D unclear. Trimming took 1 base from V and 4 from J, leaving 5 bases between them. This CDR3 contains 12 residues. CDR3 region: CASSLVSYEQYF. The CDR3, as DNA: TGTGCCAGCAGTTTAGTGTCTTACGAGCAGTACTTC.

In DNA form, the CDR3 reads TGTGCCAGCAGCCGGACCGGCCTCGGAGCTTTCTTT. This sequence encodes CASSRTGLGAFF. The chain links TRBV11-2 to TRBJ1-1; D remains unclear. The CDR3 extends over 12 amino acids. Germline CDR1 is SGHAT and CDR2 is FQNNGV. The V end was cut by 5 bases, the J end by 10 bases, with 14 bases between.

The V gene is TRBV12-3 or TRBV12-4, the J gene TRBJ2-1; 7 bases match TRBD1. The junction had 6 bases not matched to a gene; V was cut back by 6 bases and J by 10 bases. This CDR3 contains 12 residues. Here the CDR3 reads CASRTTGEEQFF. Written as DNA, the CDR3 is TGTGCCAGCAGGACCACAGGGGAAGAGCAGTTCTTC.

The chain combines TRBV6-6 with TRBJ2-7; tentative D call: TRBD2 (8 bases). Per the germline V gene, CDR1 is MNHNY and CDR2 is SVGAGI (reference sequence). The CDR3 is 16 amino acids. The germline V and J ends were trimmed by 6 bases and 7 bases, with 25 bases remaining between them. The CDR3 region is CASSSGGHGGGPEQYF. The CDR3 nucleotides read TGTGCCAGCAGCTCAGGGGGGCACGGCGGGGGGCCAGAGCAGTACTTC.

The rearrangement uses TRBV7-8 and TRBJ2-1; D gene ambiguous. V was pared by 1 base and J by 9 bases, with 4 bases between. Per germline, CDR1 SGHVS and CDR2 FQNEAQ. The CDR3 loop spans 11 amino acids. CDR3 nucleotide sequence: TGTGCCAGCAGCTTAGTAGCTGAGCAGTTCTTC. The encoded protein is CASSLVAEQFF.

The chain employs TRBV20-1 and TRBJ2-3, with D hard to call. With 3 bases removed from V and 6 bases from J, the gap between germline ends came to 16 bases. This CDR3 region has 14 residues. Germline CDR1 and CDR2: DFQATT and SNEGSKA (reference sequence). CDR3 protein: CSASPIPQQDTQYF. CDR3 bases: TGCAGTGCTAGTCCTATCCCCCAACAGGATACGCAGTATTTT.

The chain joins TRBV9 to TRBJ1-1; 7 nucleotides match TRBD1. CDR1 and CDR2 (germline): SGDLS, YYNGEE. With V trimmed by 4 bases and J by 4 bases, 4 bases remained unmatched. The length of the CDR3 is 13 residues. As DNA, the CDR3 is TGTGCCAGCAGCCAGACAGGGCCCACTGAAGCTTTCTTT. Translated, it gives CASSQTGPTEAFF.

The rearrangement links TRBV5-5 to TRBJ2-7; D not resolved. The germline CDR1 and CDR2 sequences are SGHKS and YYEKEE (reference sequence). CDR3 length equals 11 residues. V lost 6 bases and J 4 bases, leaving 8 bases between the germline ends. The CDR3 sequence: CASTFGYEQYF. In nucleotides, the CDR3 is TGTGCCAGCACCTTTGGTTACGAGCAGTACTTC.

The J gene is TRBJ2-3, the V gene TRBV20-1; 13 nucleotides match TRBD2. Germline CDR1 reads DFQATT; CDR2 reads SNEGSKA (reference sequence). V gave up 3 bases and J gave up 0 bases; unmatched junction bases: 6. CDR3 length equals 17 residues. The CDR3 DNA sequence: TGCAGTGCTAGTGTCTCGGGACTAGCGGGGAGCACAGATACGCAGTATTTT. It encodes CSASVSGLAGSTDTQYF.

The sample holds a few counts of this clone. V is TRBV7-9 and J is TRBJ1-6; possible D gene TRBD1, 5 bases. Trimming removed 3 bases at V and 8 bases at J, with 8 bases between. CDR1 and CDR2 from the germline V gene are SEHNR and FQNEAQ (reference sequence). This CDR3 region has 13 residues. The CDR3 coding sequence is TGTGCCAGCAGCTTCCTGGGGGATTCACCCCTCCACTTT. It is translated as CASSFLGDSPLHF.

J is TRBJ2-1 and V is TRBV14, with 12 bases that match TRBD2. This CDR3 comprises 16 residues. With V trimmed by 2 bases and J by 5 bases, 4 bases remained unmatched. Germline V lookup: CDR1 SGHDN, CDR2 FVKESK. The CDR3: CASSQLGLAGNNEQFF. CDR3 coding DNA: TGTGCCAGCAGCCAACTCGGACTAGCGGGGAACAATGAGCAGTTCTTC. Variable domain in full (rest from reference TRBV14 and TRBJ2-1): EAGVTQFPSHSVIEKGQTVTLRCDPISGHDNLYWYRRVMGKEIKFLLHFVKESKQDESGMPNNRFLAERTGGTYSTLKVQPAELEDSGVYFCASSQLGLAGNNEQFFGPGTRLTVL.

This chain connects TRBV12-3 or TRBV12-4 to TRBJ1-3; D uncertain. V lost 3 bases and J 3 bases, leaving 0 bases between the germline ends. This CDR3 has 11 residues. The CDR3 DNA reads TGTGCCAGCAGTTTTGGAAACACCATATATTTT. Translated, it gives CASSFGNTIYF.

The chain recombines TRBV7-9 with TRBJ2-5, with D perhaps matching TRBD1 (6 bases). The CDR3 sequence is 16 residues long. Trimming took 3 bases from V and 3 from J, leaving 17 bases between them. Germline CDR1 is SEHNR and CDR2 is FQNEAQ (reference sequence). This CDR3 reads CASSFGGKEVEETQYF. The CDR3 DNA is TGTGCCAGCAGCTTTGGGGGCAAGGAGGTGGAAGAGACCCAGTACTTC.

The chain recombines TRBV24-1 with TRBJ2-7; the match to TRBD1 covers 9 bases. Germline V lookup: CDR1 KGHDR, CDR2 SFDVKD. The CDR3 is made up of 15 amino acids. V trimming: 7 bases; J trimming: 6 bases; junction bases outside the gene matches: 12. CDR3 protein: CATRGTGPEVSEQYF. The CDR3, as DNA: TGTGCCACCAGGGGGACAGGGCCTGAGGTGAGCGAGCAGTACTTC.

The rearrangement links TRBV4-2 to TRBJ1-6; 7 nucleotides line up with TRBD1. This CDR3 region has 14 residues. V was pared by 4 bases and J by 9 bases, with 6 bases of the junction left unmatched. Germline assignment: CDR1 LGHNA and CDR2 YNFKEQ. The CDR3 DNA follows: TGTGCCAGCAGCCTCCGACAGGGAGTTTCACCCCTCCACTTT. This codes for CASSLRQGVSPLHF.

This clone was observed a few times. The V gene is TRBV11-3, the J gene TRBJ1-6; TRBD1 matches 7 bases. The CDR3 is 14 residues long. Trimming removed 5 bases from V and 7 bases from J; junction bases left unmatched: 5. Germline CDR1 and CDR2: SGHNT and YENEEA. CDR3: CASSRDRTNSPLHF. CDR3 in DNA: TGTGCCAGCAGCCGGGACAGAACCAATTCACCCCTCCACTTT. The whole variable domain, filled in from reference TRBV11-3 and TRBJ1-6, reads EAGVVQSPRYKIIEKKQPVAFWCNPISGHNTLYWYLQNLGQGPELLIRYENEEAVDDSQLPKDRFSAERLKGVDSTLKIQPAELGDSAVYLCASSRDRTNSPLHFGNGTRLTVT.

This chain uses TRBV6-5 with TRBJ1-1; no definite D call. This CDR3 has 14 amino acids. Germline CDR1 MNHEY, CDR2 SVGAGI. The ends were cut back, 6 bases at V and 5 bases at J, with 16 bases in the middle. CDR3 residues: CASSWGGPKTEAFF. The CDR3 nucleotides are TGTGCCAGCAGCTGGGGAGGACCGAAGACTGAAGCTTTCTTT.

The chain links TRBV20-1 to TRBJ1-5, with 7 bases fitting TRBD1. Looked up from germline, CDR1 is DFQATT and CDR2 is SNEGSKA (reference sequence). The CDR3 contains 13 residues. V shed 3 bases, J shed 6 bases, and the junction held 5 bases outside the gene matches. CDR3 DNA: TGCAGTGCTAGTGACAGGGAGACTCAGCCCCAGCATTTT. Protein sequence: CSASDRETQPQHF.

The chain carries TRBV6-6 and TRBJ1-6; 7 nucleotides line up with TRBD1. CDR1 is MNHNY, CDR2 SVGAGI, per germline (reference sequence). This CDR3 is 15 amino acids long. V trimming: 5 bases; J trimming: 6 bases; junction bases outside the gene matches: 7. CDR3 residues: CASSPTGVRNSPLHF. In DNA, the CDR3 is TGTGCCAGCAGTCCCACAGGGGTTCGTAATTCACCCCTCCACTTT.

This chain connects TRBV6-4 to TRBJ2-3; perhaps TRBD1 as D (5 bases). V was shortened by 3 bases and J by 1 base, with 14 bases between the two germline ends. CDR1 is MRHNA, CDR2 SNTAGT, per germline. The CDR3 has 16 residues. The CDR3 DNA reads as TGTGCCAGCAGTGAAGCTAAAGGCAGGGGCACAGATACGCAGTATTTT. Protein sequence: CASSEAKGRGTDTQYF.

The chain joins TRBV7-6 to TRBJ1-2; 8 nucleotides line up with TRBD1. Trimming cost V 5 bases and J 8 bases; bases outside gene matches: 7. Germline V gives CDR1 SGHVS, CDR2 FNYEAQ. CDR3 size: 13 residues. CDR3 nucleotide sequence: TGTGCCAGCAGCCCAGCGACAGGGGTCGGCTACACCTTC. Protein sequence: CASSPATGVGYTF.